These T cell receptor beta chains were read from a single sample in a study of CD8 T cells in ankylosing spondylitis. TCRdb independently ran MiXCR on the 5' RACE reads; one entry per CDR3 protein. The sample holds about 96,000 distinct CDR3 sequences, 27% seen once. Sequenced: blood, either unsorted or a sorted T cell fraction (not recorded which). Receptors were obtained from a male donor with ankylosing spondylitis or in good health (not recorded which). Each CDR3 is given with its conserved first and last residue. Each record gives: clone size, J gene, V gene, D gene, CDR3 protein, CDR3 DNA. D genes are given only for firm matches. Size values are once, few and many counts, or a class for expanded clones, and some rows have none.

clone_size: few; j_call: TRBJ2-3; v_call: TRBV12-3/TRBV12-4; d_call: .; cdr3_aa: CASSYTDTQYF; cdr3_nt: TGTGCCAGCAGTTACACAGATACGCAGTATTTT
clone_size: .; j_call: TRBJ1-4; v_call: TRBV28; d_call: .; cdr3_aa: CASSLAIRSGSHEKLFF; cdr3_nt: TGTGCCAGCAGTTTAGCCATCCGTTCAGGGTCCCATGAAAAACTGTTTTTT
clone_size: once; j_call: TRBJ2-5; v_call: TRBV27; d_call: .; cdr3_aa: CASSLSKESQETQYF; cdr3_nt: TGTGCCAGCAGTTTATCTAAGGAGTCTCAAGAGACCCAGTACTTC
clone_size: .; j_call: TRBJ2-3; v_call: TRBV7-3; d_call: .; cdr3_aa: CASSTWDGSTDTQYF; cdr3_nt: TGTGCCAGCAGCACCTGGGACGGAAGCACAGATACGCAGTATTTT
clone_size: few; j_call: TRBJ1-5; v_call: TRBV20-1; d_call: .; cdr3_aa: CSASGGARQPQHF; cdr3_nt: TGCAGTGCTTCTGGGGGGGCAAGGCAGCCCCAGCATTTT
clone_size: few; j_call: TRBJ1-3; v_call: TRBV12-3/TRBV12-4; d_call: .; cdr3_aa: CASSSGSGNTIYF; cdr3_nt: TGTGCCAGCAGTTCAGGGTCTGGAAACACCATATATTTT
clone_size: few; j_call: TRBJ2-7; v_call: TRBV27; d_call: TRBD2; cdr3_aa: CASSYSGASYEQYF; cdr3_nt: TGTGCCAGCAGTTATAGCGGGGCCTCCTACGAGCAGTACTTC
clone_size: few; j_call: TRBJ1-4; v_call: TRBV20-1; d_call: TRBD1; cdr3_aa: CSAGTGIIEKLFF; cdr3_nt: TGCAGTGCTGGGACAGGGATAATTGAAAAACTGTTTTTT
clone_size: few; j_call: TRBJ2-1; v_call: TRBV7-9; d_call: TRBD2; cdr3_aa: CASSPRASGRYNEQFF; cdr3_nt: TGTGCCAGCAGCCCCCGAGCTAGCGGGAGGTACAATGAGCAGTTCTTC
clone_size: few; j_call: TRBJ2-6; v_call: TRBV9; d_call: .; cdr3_aa: CASSVRDSGANVLTF; cdr3_nt: TGTGCCAGCAGCGTAAGGGACTCTGGGGCCAACGTCCTGACTTTC
clone_size: few; j_call: TRBJ1-1; v_call: TRBV14; d_call: .; cdr3_aa: CASSAISNSRLNTEAFF; cdr3_nt: TGTGCCAGCAGTGCGATAAGTAACAGCCGCCTTAACACTGAAGCTTTCTTT
clone_size: many; j_call: TRBJ2-7; v_call: TRBV5-1; d_call: .; cdr3_aa: CASSPNLVGGVQYF; cdr3_nt: TGCGCCAGCAGCCCGAATTTAGTGGGTGGCGTGCAGTACTTC
clone_size: .; j_call: TRBJ2-3; v_call: TRBV5-1; d_call: TRBD1; cdr3_aa: CASLDRDRVSDTQYF; cdr3_nt: TGCGCCAGCCTGGACCGGGACAGGGTATCAGATACGCAGTATTTT
clone_size: .; j_call: TRBJ2-1; v_call: TRBV10-3; d_call: .; cdr3_aa: CAIMGAGTEEQFF; cdr3_nt: TGTGCCATCATGGGGGCGGGTACCGAAGAGCAGTTCTTC
clone_size: few; j_call: TRBJ1-1; v_call: TRBV7-8; d_call: TRBD1; cdr3_aa: CASSLGGQGPTEAFF; cdr3_nt: TGTGCCAGCAGCTTAGGGGGACAGGGGCCGACTGAAGCTTTCTTT
clone_size: few; j_call: TRBJ2-2; v_call: TRBV5-6; d_call: .; cdr3_aa: CASVTTGTPNTGELFF; cdr3_nt: TGTGCCAGCGTCACGACCGGGACACCGAACACCGGGGAGCTGTTTTTT
clone_size: .; j_call: TRBJ2-1; v_call: TRBV11-1; d_call: .; cdr3_aa: CASSLGLDRYLSYNEQFF; cdr3_nt: TGTGCCAGCAGCTTAGGCCTGGACAGATACCTCTCCTACAATGAGCAGTTCTTC
clone_size: few; j_call: TRBJ1-5; v_call: TRBV12-3/TRBV12-4; d_call: .; cdr3_aa: CASSLSRFNEHSNQPQHF; cdr3_nt: TGTGCCAGCAGTTTGAGTAGGTTCAACGAACATAGCAATCAGCCCCAGCATTTT
clone_size: .; j_call: TRBJ2-3; v_call: TRBV9; d_call: TRBD2; cdr3_aa: CASSVAGSGGPDTQYF; cdr3_nt: TGTGCCAGCAGCGTAGCGGGTAGCGGGGGGCCAGATACGCAGTATTTT
clone_size: many; j_call: TRBJ2-5; v_call: TRBV20-1; d_call: .; cdr3_aa: CSASLAGQETQYF; cdr3_nt: TGCAGTGCTAGCTTGGCCGGACAAGAGACCCAGTACTTC
clone_size: .; j_call: TRBJ2-7; v_call: TRBV29-1; d_call: TRBD2; cdr3_aa: CSVSKGLAEGCEQYF; cdr3_nt: TGCAGCGTTTCTAAGGGACTAGCGGAGGGCTGCGAGCAGTACTTC
clone_size: few; j_call: TRBJ1-4; v_call: TRBV7-9; d_call: TRBD1; cdr3_aa: CASSPYRGRINEKLFF; cdr3_nt: TGTGCCAGCAGCCCATACAGGGGGCGGATTAATGAAAAACTGTTTTTT
clone_size: many; j_call: TRBJ2-7; v_call: TRBV7-9; d_call: TRBD1; cdr3_aa: CASSFQSRDRSEQYF; cdr3_nt: TGTGCCAGCAGCTTCCAATCCCGGGACAGGAGCGAGCAGTACTTC
clone_size: .; j_call: TRBJ2-1; v_call: TRBV5-1; d_call: TRBD1; cdr3_aa: CASSLVGTAYNEQFF; cdr3_nt: TGCGCCAGCAGCTTGGTCGGGACAGCTTACAATGAGCAGTTCTTC
clone_size: few; j_call: TRBJ2-1; v_call: TRBV27; d_call: TRBD2; cdr3_aa: CASSLSSGALGGQFF; cdr3_nt: TGTGCCAGCAGTTTATCTAGCGGGGCACTAGGGGGGCAGTTCTTC
clone_size: few; j_call: TRBJ2-7; v_call: TRBV7-9; d_call: TRBD2; cdr3_aa: CASSQPGLAPYYEQYF; cdr3_nt: TGTGCCAGCAGCCAACCGGGACTAGCGCCTTACTACGAGCAGTACTTC
clone_size: .; j_call: TRBJ2-2; v_call: TRBV7-9; d_call: .; cdr3_aa: CASSLTGPSGTGELFF; cdr3_nt: TGTGCCAGCAGCCTGACGGGCCCTTCGGGCACCGGGGAGCTGTTTTTT
clone_size: .; j_call: TRBJ1-2; v_call: TRBV20-1; d_call: .; cdr3_aa: CSAIPVSNYGYTF; cdr3_nt: TGCAGTGCTATACCGGTATCTAACTATGGCTACACCTTC
clone_size: once; j_call: TRBJ1-1; v_call: TRBV20-1; d_call: .; cdr3_aa: CIATTWDTEAFF; cdr3_nt: TGCATTGCTACAACTTGGGACACTGAAGCTTTCTTT
clone_size: few; j_call: TRBJ2-5; v_call: TRBV29-1; d_call: .; cdr3_aa: CSAGVETQYF; cdr3_nt: TGCAGCGCCGGAGTAGAGACCCAGTACTTC
clone_size: .; j_call: TRBJ1-2; v_call: TRBV5-5; d_call: TRBD1; cdr3_aa: CASSTYRGDGYTF; cdr3_nt: TGTGCCAGCAGCACCTACAGGGGGGATGGCTACACCTTC
clone_size: once; j_call: TRBJ1-2; v_call: TRBV27; d_call: .; cdr3_aa: CASSFTAVGGYTF; cdr3_nt: TGTGCCAGCAGTTTCACCGCCGTCGGGGGCTACACCTTC
clone_size: few; j_call: TRBJ2-7; v_call: TRBV7-9; d_call: .; cdr3_aa: CASSSASYEQYF; cdr3_nt: TGTGCCAGCAGCTCTGCCTCCTACGAGCAGTACTTC
clone_size: once; j_call: TRBJ1-2; v_call: TRBV12-3/TRBV12-4; d_call: .; cdr3_aa: CASSLTVGRERGYTF; cdr3_nt: TGTGCCAGCAGTTTAACCGTTGGGAGGGAGCGGGGCTACACCTTC
clone_size: .; j_call: TRBJ2-2; v_call: TRBV2; d_call: TRBD2; cdr3_aa: CASRLLTSGRPGELFF; cdr3_nt: TGTGCCAGCAGACTACTGACTAGCGGGAGACCCGGGGAGCTGTTTTTT
clone_size: .; j_call: TRBJ1-2; v_call: TRBV6-1; d_call: .; cdr3_aa: CASTNPTGNGYTF; cdr3_nt: TGTGCCAGCACCAACCCGACAGGAAATGGCTACACCTTC
clone_size: few; j_call: TRBJ2-5; v_call: TRBV19; d_call: TRBD1; cdr3_aa: CASSIATGGYETQYF; cdr3_nt: TGTGCCAGTAGTATAGCCACAGGGGGTTATGAGACCCAGTACTTC
clone_size: many; j_call: TRBJ1-1; v_call: TRBV5-1; d_call: .; cdr3_aa: CASSLTTGTTEAFF; cdr3_nt: TGCGCCAGCAGCTTAACCACAGGAACCACTGAAGCTTTCTTT
clone_size: few; j_call: TRBJ1-4; v_call: TRBV6-5; d_call: TRBD1; cdr3_aa: CASSYATGTVIEKLFF; cdr3_nt: TGTGCCAGCAGTTACGCGACCGGGACAGTAATTGAAAAACTGTTTTTT
clone_size: few; j_call: TRBJ2-3; v_call: TRBV7-3; d_call: .; cdr3_aa: CASSLYLDGKTDTQYF; cdr3_nt: TGTGCCAGCAGCTTATATCTTGATGGGAAAACAGATACGCAGTATTTT
clone_size: .; j_call: TRBJ1-2; v_call: TRBV5-1; d_call: .; cdr3_aa: CASSLETGFYGYTF; cdr3_nt: TGCGCCAGCAGCTTAGAAACAGGGTTCTATGGCTACACCTTC
clone_size: .; j_call: TRBJ2-5; v_call: TRBV24-1; d_call: .; cdr3_aa: CATSDLEGQETQYF; cdr3_nt: TGTGCCACCAGTGATTTGGAGGGCCAAGAGACCCAGTACTTC
clone_size: few; j_call: TRBJ2-3; v_call: TRBV20-1; d_call: .; cdr3_aa: CSATIPGADTDTQYF; cdr3_nt: TGCAGTGCTACCATCCCGGGCGCCGACACAGATACGCAGTATTTT
clone_size: .; j_call: TRBJ2-1; v_call: TRBV3-1; d_call: TRBD2; cdr3_aa: CASSQDQLAGVRGYNEQFF; cdr3_nt: TGTGCCAGCAGCCAAGATCAACTAGCGGGAGTGAGAGGGTACAATGAGCAGTTCTTC
clone_size: many; j_call: TRBJ2-5; v_call: TRBV20-1; d_call: .; cdr3_aa: CSASPRSFETQYF; cdr3_nt: TGCAGTGCTAGTCCCCGTTCGTTCGAGACCCAGTACTTC
clone_size: .; j_call: TRBJ2-5; v_call: TRBV20-1; d_call: TRBD2; cdr3_aa: CSARASQGTSGAGRTQYF; cdr3_nt: TGCAGTGCTAGAGCGTCTCAGGGGACTAGCGGGGCGGGTAGGACCCAGTACTTC
clone_size: few; j_call: TRBJ2-1; v_call: TRBV5-1; d_call: TRBD1; cdr3_aa: CASIRDRGANEQFF; cdr3_nt: TGCGCCAGCATCCGGGACAGGGGGGCAAATGAGCAGTTCTTC
clone_size: many; j_call: TRBJ2-1; v_call: TRBV7-2; d_call: TRBD2; cdr3_aa: CASSSGLAGGPEQFF; cdr3_nt: TGTGCCAGCAGCTCGGGACTAGCGGGAGGGCCTGAGCAGTTCTTC
clone_size: .; j_call: TRBJ1-2; v_call: TRBV28; d_call: TRBD1; cdr3_aa: CASSLWDRGRRGYTF; cdr3_nt: TGTGCCAGCAGTTTATGGGACAGGGGGCGCAGGGGCTACACCTTC
clone_size: .; j_call: TRBJ2-1; v_call: TRBV5-6; d_call: .; cdr3_aa: CASSLDLGYNEQFF; cdr3_nt: TGTGCCAGCAGCTTGGACCTGGGCTACAATGAGCAGTTCTTC
clone_size: .; j_call: TRBJ2-3; v_call: TRBV20-1; d_call: .; cdr3_aa: CSARDGSAGTDTQYF; cdr3_nt: TGCAGTGCTAGAGACGGCTCAGCAGGCACAGATACGCAGTATTTT
clone_size: .; j_call: TRBJ1-5; v_call: TRBV15; d_call: .; cdr3_aa: CATSRVRDILNQPQHF; cdr3_nt: TGTGCCACCAGCAGAGTCCGGGACATACTCAATCAGCCCCAGCATTTT
clone_size: many; j_call: TRBJ2-2; v_call: TRBV7-9; d_call: TRBD2; cdr3_aa: CASSPRTSGTGELFF; cdr3_nt: TGTGCCAGCAGCCCTCGGACTAGCGGGACCGGGGAGCTGTTTTTT
clone_size: .; j_call: TRBJ1-4; v_call: TRBV5-1; d_call: .; cdr3_aa: CASAAEAATNEKLFF; cdr3_nt: TGCGCCAGCGCGGCGGAAGCAGCAACTAATGAAAAACTGTTTTTT
clone_size: .; j_call: TRBJ2-1; v_call: TRBV24-1; d_call: .; cdr3_aa: CATSDYGVQGGGYNEQFF; cdr3_nt: TGTGCCACCAGTGATTATGGGGTACAGGGAGGCGGATACAATGAGCAGTTCTTC
clone_size: .; j_call: TRBJ2-1; v_call: TRBV20-1; d_call: TRBD1; cdr3_aa: CSARFPGQGVYNEQFF; cdr3_nt: TGCAGTGCTAGATTTCCCGGACAGGGGGTGTACAATGAGCAGTTCTTC
clone_size: .; j_call: TRBJ1-1; v_call: TRBV10-3; d_call: TRBD1; cdr3_aa: CAIREDRAEAFF; cdr3_nt: TGTGCCATCAGAGAGGACAGGGCTGAAGCTTTCTTT
clone_size: few; j_call: TRBJ1-2; v_call: TRBV5-5; d_call: TRBD1; cdr3_aa: CASSPTGNYGYTF; cdr3_nt: TGTGCCAGCAGCCCGACAGGGAACTATGGCTACACCTTC
clone_size: .; j_call: TRBJ2-6; v_call: TRBV29-1; d_call: .; cdr3_aa: CSVGTTGANVLTF; cdr3_nt: TGCAGCGTGGGGACCACTGGGGCCAACGTCCTGACTTTC
clone_size: .; j_call: TRBJ2-3; v_call: TRBV5-1; d_call: TRBD2; cdr3_aa: CASSSIAGVRTDTQYF; cdr3_nt: TGCGCCAGCAGCTCAATAGCGGGAGTTCGCACAGATACGCAGTATTTT